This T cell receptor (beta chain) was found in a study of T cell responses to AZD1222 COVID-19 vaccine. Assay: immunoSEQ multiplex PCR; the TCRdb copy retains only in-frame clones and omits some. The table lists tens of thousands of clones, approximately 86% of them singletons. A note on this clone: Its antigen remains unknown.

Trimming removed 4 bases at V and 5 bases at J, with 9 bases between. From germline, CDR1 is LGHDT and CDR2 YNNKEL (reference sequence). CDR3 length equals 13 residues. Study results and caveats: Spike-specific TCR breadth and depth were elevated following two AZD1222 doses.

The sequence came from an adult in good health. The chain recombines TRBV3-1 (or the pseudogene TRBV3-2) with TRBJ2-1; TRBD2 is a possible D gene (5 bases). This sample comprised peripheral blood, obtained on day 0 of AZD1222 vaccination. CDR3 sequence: CASSRGLHNEQFF. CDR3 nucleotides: TGTGCCAGCAGCCGCGGACTCCACAATGAGCAGTTCTTC.